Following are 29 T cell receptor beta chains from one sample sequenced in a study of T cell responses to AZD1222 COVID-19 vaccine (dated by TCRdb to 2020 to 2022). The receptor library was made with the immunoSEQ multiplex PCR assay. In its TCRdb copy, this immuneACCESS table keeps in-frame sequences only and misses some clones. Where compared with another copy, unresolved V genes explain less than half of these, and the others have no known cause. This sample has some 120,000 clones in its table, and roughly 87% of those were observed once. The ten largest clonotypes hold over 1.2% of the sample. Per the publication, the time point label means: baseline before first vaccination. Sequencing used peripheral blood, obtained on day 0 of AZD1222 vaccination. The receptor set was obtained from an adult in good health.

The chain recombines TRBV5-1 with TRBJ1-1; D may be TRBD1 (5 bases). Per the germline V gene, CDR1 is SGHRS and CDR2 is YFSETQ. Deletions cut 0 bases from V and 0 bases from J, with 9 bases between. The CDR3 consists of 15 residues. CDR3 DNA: TGCGCCAGCAGCTTGGATGCAGGGATGAACACTGAAGCTTTCTTT. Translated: CASSLDAGMNTEAFF.

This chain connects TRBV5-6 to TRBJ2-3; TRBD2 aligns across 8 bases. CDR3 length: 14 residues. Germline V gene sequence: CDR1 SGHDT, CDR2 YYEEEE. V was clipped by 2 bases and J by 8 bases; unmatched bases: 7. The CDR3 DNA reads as TGTGCCAGCAGCTTAGGGACTAGGGGTGTTACGCAGTATTTT. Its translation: CASSLGTRGVTQYF.

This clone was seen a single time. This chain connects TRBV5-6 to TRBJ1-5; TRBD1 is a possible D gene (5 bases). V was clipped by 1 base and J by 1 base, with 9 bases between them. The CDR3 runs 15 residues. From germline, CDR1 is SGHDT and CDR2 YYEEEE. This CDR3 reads CASSLLRGSNQPQHF. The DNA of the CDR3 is TGTGCCAGCAGCTTGCTACGGGGGAGCAATCAGCCCCAGCATTTT. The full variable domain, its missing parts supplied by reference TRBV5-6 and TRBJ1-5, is DAGVTQSPTHLIKTRGQQVTLRCSPKSGHDTVSWYQQALGQGPQFIFQYYEEEERQRGNFPDRFSGHQFPNYSSELNVNALLLGDSALYLCASSLLRGSNQPQHFGDGTRLSIL.

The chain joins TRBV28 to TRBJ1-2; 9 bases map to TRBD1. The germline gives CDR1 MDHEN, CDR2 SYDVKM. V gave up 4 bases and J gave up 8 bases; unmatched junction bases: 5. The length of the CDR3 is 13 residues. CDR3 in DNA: TGTGCCAGCAGTTACTACAGGGGGCAGGGCTACACCTTC. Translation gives CASSYYRGQGYTF.

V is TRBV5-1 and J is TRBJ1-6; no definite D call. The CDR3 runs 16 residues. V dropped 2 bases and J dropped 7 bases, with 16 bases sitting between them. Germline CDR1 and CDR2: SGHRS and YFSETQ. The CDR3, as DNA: TGCGCCAGCAGCTTCTCCGGCCAAGCGGACAATTCACCCCTCCACTTT. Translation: CASSFSGQADNSPLHF.

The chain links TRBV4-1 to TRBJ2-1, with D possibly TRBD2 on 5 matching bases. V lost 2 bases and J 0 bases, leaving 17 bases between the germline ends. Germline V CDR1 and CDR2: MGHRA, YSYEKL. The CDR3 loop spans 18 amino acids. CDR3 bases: TGCGCCAGCAGCCAACTCAAGAGCGGTTTAAGCTCCTACAATGAGCAGTTCTTC. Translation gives CASSQLKSGLSSYNEQFF.

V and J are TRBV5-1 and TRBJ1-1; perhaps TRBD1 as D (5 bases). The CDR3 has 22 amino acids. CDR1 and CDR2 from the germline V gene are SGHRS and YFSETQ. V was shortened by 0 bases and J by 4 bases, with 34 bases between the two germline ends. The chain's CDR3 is CASSLARGGIKGGQLSITEAFF. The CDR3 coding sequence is TGCGCCAGCAGCTTGGCCCGTGGGGGAATAAAGGGTGGTCAACTTTCAATCACTGAAGCTTTCTTT.

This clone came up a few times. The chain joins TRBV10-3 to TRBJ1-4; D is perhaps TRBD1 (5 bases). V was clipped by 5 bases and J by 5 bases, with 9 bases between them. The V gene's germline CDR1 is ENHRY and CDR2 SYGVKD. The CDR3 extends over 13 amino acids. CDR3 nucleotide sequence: TGTGCCATCAGTCAGGGAGAGAATGAAAAACTGTTTTTT. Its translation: CAISQGENEKLFF.

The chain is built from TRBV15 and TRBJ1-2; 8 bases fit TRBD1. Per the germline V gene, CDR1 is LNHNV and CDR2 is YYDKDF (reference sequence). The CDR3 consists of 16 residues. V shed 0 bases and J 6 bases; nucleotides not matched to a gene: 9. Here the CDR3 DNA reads TGTGCCACCAGCAGAGATCGCGTCAGGGGGCCCAATGGCTACACCTTC. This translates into CATSRDRVRGPNGYTF.

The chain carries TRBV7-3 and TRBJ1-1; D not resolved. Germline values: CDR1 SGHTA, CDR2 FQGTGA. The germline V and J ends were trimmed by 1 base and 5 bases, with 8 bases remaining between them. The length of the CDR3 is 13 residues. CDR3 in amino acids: CASSLNGGTEAFF. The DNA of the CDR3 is TGTGCCAGCAGCTTAAACGGTGGAACTGAAGCTTTCTTT.

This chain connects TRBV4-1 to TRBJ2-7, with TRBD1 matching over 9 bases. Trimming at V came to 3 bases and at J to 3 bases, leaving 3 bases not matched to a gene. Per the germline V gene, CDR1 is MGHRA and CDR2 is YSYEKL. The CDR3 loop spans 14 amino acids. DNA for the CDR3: TGCGCCAGCAGCCAGGACAGGGGTGGCTACGAGCAGTACTTC. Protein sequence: CASSQDRGGYEQYF.

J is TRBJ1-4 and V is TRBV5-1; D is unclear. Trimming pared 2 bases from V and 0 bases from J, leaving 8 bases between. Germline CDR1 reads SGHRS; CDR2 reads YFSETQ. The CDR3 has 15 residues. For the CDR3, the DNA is TGCGCCAGCAGCTTTCAGCCCTCAACTAATGAAAAACTGTTTTTT. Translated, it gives CASSFQPSTNEKLFF.

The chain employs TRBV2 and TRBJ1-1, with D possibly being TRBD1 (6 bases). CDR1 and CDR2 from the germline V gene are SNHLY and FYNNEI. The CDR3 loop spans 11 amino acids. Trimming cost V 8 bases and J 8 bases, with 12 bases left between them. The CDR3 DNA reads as TGTGCCAGCCAACAGGGTGTCGAAGCTTTCTTT. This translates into CASQQGVEAFF.

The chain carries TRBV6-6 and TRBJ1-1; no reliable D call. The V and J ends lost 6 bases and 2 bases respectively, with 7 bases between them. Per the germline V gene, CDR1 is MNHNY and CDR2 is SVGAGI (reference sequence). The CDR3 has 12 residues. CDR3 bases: TGTGCCAGCAGGAACCCAAACACTGAAGCTTTCTTT. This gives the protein CASRNPNTEAFF.

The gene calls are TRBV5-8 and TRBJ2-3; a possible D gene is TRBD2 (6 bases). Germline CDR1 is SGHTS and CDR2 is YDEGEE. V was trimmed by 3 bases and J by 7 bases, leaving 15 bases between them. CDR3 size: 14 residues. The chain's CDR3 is CASSSGTARNTQYF. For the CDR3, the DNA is TGTGCCAGCAGCTCCGGGACTGCCAGAAATACGCAGTATTTT.

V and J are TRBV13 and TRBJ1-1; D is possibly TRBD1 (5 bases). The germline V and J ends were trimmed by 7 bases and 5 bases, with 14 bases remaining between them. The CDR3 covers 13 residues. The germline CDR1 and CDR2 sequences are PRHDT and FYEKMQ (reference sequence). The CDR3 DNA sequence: TGTGCCAGCATCCCTCTCCAGGGAACTGAAGCTTTCTTT. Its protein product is CASIPLQGTEAFF. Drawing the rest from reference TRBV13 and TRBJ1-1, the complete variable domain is AAGVIQSPRHLIKEKRETATLKCYPIPRHDTVYWYQQGPGQDPQFLISFYEKMQSDKGSIPDRFSAQQFSDYHSELNMSSLELGDSALYFCASIPLQGTEAFFGQGTRLTVV.

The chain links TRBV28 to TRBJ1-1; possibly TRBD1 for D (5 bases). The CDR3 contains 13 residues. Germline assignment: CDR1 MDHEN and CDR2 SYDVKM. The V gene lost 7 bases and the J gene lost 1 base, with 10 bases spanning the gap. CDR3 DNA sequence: TGTGCCAGCATGTCAGGGCAGAACACTGAAGCTTTCTTT. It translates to CASMSGQNTEAFF.

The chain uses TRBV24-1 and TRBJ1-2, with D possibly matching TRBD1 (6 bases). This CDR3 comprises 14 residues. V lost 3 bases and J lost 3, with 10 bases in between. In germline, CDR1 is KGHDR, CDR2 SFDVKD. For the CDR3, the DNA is TGTGCCACCAGTGATGGCCCAGGGGACTATGGCTACACCTTC. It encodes CATSDGPGDYGYTF.

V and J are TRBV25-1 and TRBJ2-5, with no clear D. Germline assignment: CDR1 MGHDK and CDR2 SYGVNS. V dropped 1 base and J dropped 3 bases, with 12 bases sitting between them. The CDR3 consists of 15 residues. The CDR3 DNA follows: TGTGCCAGCAGTGAATCGTACGCCTCTGAAGAGACCCAGTACTTC. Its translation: CASSESYASEETQYF.

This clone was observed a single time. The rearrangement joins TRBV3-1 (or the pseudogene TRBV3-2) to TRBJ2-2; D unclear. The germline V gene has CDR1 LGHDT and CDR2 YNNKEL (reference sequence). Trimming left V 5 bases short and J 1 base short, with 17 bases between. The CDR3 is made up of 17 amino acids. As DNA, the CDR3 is TGTGCCAGCAGCAAGTTGGGTGGACGGATGAACACCGGGGAGCTGTTTTTT. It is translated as CASSKLGGRMNTGELFF.

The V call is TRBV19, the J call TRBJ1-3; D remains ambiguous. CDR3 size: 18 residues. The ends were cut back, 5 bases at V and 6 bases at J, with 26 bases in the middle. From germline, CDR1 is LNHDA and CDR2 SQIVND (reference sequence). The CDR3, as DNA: TGTGCCAGTAGTCCTCTCCTAAAGGGAAGACTCCATTCAAACACCATATATTTT. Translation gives CASSPLLKGRLHSNTIYF.

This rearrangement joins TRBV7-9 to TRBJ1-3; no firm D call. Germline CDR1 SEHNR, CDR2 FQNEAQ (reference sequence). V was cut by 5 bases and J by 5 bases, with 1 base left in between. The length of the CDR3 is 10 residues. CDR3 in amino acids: CASSRNTIYF. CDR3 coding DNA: TGTGCCAGCAGCCGAAACACCATATATTTT.

For the CDR3, the DNA is TGTGCCAGCAGCTTTTCCGGGACAGAGAACACTGAAGCTTTCTTT. It codes for CASSFSGTENTEAFF. The chain uses TRBV11-3 and TRBJ1-1; the match to TRBD1 covers 7 bases. Germline-derived CDR1 and CDR2 are SGHNT and YENEEA. With 3 bases clipped from V and 1 base from J, the junction kept 5 bases outside the gene matches. This CDR3 has 15 amino acids.

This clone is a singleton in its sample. Here the CDR3 DNA reads TGTGCCAGCAGATCCACGGACAGGAAGAGGAATCAGCCCCAGCATTTT. It codes for CASRSTDRKRNQPQHF. The V gene is TRBV27, the J gene TRBJ1-5; 7 bases align to TRBD1. The V and J ends lost 6 bases and 4 bases, in that order; junction bases with no gene match: 12. This CDR3 has 16 residues. Per the germline V gene, CDR1 is MNHEY and CDR2 is SMNVEV (reference sequence).

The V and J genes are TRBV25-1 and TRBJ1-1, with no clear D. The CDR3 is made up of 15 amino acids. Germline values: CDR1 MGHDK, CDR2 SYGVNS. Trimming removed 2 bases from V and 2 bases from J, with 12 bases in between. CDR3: CASSEPLSLNTEAFF. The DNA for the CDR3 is TGTGCCAGCAGTGAACCACTATCGCTTAACACTGAAGCTTTCTTT.

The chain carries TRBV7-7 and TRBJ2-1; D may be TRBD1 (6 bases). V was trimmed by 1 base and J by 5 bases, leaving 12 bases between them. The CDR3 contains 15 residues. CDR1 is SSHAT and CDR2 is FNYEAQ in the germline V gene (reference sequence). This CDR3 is CASSLGGHPDNEQFF. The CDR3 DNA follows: TGTGCCAGCAGCTTAGGGGGACACCCCGACAATGAGCAGTTCTTC.

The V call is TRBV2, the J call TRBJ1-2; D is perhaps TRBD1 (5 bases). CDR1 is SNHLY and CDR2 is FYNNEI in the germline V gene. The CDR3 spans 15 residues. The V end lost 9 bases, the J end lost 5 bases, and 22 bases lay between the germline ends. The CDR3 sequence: CASGTSPRGIYGYTF. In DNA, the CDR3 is TGTGCCAGTGGGACCTCCCCGCGGGGGATTTATGGCTACACCTTC.

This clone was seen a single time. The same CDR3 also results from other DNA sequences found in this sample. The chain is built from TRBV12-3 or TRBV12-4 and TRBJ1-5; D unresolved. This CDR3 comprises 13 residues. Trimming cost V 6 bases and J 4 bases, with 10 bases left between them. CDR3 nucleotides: TGTGCCAGCAGCCCAGGCGGGAATCAGCCCCAGCATTTT. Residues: CASSPGGNQPQHF.

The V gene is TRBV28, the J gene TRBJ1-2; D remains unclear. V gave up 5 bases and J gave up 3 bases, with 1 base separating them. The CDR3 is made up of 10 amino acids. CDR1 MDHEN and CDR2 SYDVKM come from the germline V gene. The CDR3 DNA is TGTGCCAGCAGTGACTATGGCTACACCTTC. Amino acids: CASSDYGYTF.